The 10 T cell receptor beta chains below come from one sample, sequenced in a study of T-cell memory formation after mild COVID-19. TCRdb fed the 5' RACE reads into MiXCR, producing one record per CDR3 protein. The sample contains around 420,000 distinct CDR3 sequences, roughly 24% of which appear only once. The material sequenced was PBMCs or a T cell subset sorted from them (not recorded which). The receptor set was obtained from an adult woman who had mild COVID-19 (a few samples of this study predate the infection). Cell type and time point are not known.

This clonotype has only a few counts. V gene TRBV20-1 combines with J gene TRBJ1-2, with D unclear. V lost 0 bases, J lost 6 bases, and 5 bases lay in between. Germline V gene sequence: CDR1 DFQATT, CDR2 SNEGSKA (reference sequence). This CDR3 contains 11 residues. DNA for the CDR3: TGCAGTGCTAGAGATCCCAATGGCTACACCTTC. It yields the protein CSARDPNGYTF.

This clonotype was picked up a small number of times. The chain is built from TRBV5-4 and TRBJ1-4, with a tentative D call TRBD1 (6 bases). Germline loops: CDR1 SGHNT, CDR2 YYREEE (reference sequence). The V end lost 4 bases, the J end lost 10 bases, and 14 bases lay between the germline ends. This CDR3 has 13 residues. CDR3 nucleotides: TGTGCCAGCAGCAACCGGGACACAGGAAAACTGTTTTTT. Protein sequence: CASSNRDTGKLFF. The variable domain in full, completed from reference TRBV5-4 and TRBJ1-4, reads ETGVTQSPTHLIKTRGQQVTLRCSSQSGHNTVSWYQQALGQGPQFIFQYYREEENGRGNFPPRFSGLQFPNYSSELNVNALELDDSALYLCASSNRDTGKLFFGSGTQLSVL.

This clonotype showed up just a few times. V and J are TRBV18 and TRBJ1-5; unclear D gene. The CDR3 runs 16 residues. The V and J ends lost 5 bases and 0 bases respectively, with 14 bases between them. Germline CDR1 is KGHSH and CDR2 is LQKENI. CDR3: CASSTLDAYSNQPQHF. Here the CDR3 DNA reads TGTGCCAGCTCAACCCTCGACGCTTATAGCAATCAGCCCCAGCATTTT.

CDR3 sequence reads: CASSHQVGGAYEQYF. The DNA for the CDR3 is TGCGCCAGCAGCCACCAGGTCGGGGGTGCCTACGAGCAGTACTTC. V is TRBV4-3 and J is TRBJ2-7, with a tentative D call TRBD2 (6 bases). The CDR3 has 15 residues. Deletions cut 3 bases from V and 2 bases from J, with 14 bases between. Germline loops: CDR1 LGHNA, CDR2 YSLEER.

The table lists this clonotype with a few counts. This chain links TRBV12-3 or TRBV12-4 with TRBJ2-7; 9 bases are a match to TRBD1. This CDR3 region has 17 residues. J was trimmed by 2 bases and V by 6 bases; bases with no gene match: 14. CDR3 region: CASRRGTGNNGTYEQYF. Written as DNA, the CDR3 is TGTGCCAGCAGGCGTGGGACAGGGAACAACGGGACCTACGAGCAGTACTTC.

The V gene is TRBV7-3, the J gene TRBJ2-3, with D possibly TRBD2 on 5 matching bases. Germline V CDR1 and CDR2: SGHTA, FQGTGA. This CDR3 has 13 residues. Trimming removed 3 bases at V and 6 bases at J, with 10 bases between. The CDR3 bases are TGTGCCAGCAGCTTCGGACTTCAGGATACGCAGTATTTT. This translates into CASSFGLQDTQYF.

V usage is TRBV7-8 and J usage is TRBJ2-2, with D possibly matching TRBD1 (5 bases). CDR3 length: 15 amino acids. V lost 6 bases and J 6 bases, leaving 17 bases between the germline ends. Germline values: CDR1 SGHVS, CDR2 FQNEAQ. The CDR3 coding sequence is TGTGCCAGCAGACCATCTCGGCAGGGATCCGGGGAGCTGTTTTTT. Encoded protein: CASRPSRQGSGELFF.

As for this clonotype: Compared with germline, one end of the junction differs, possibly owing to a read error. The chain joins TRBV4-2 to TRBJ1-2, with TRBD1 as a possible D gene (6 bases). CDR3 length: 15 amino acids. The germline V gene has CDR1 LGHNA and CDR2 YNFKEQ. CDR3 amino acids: CASSQVAGADYGCTF. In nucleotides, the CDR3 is TGTGCCAGCAGCCAAGTGGCGGGGGCGGACTATGGCTGCACCTTC.

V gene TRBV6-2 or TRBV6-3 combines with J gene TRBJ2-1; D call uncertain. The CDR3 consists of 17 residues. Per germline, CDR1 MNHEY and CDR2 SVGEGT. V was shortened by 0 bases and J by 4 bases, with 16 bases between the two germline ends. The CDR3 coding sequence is TGTGCCAGCAGTTACTCGCCCGTGGTTAGAGTTTACAATGAGCAGTTCTTC. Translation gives CASSYSPVVRVYNEQFF.

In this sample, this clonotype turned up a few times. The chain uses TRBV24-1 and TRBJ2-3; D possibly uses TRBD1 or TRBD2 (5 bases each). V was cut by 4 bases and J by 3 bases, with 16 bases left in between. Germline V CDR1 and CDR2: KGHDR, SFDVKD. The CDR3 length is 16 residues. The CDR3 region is CATSEIAGTKTDTQYF. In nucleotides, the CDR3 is TGTGCCACCAGTGAAATCGCCGGGACCAAGACAGATACGCAGTATTTT.